This record covers a single TCR beta chain. It has no known antigen specificity. No base qualities exist here, and no much larger clone lies one base off it. Sequences SGDLS (CDR1) and YYNGEE (CDR2) are obtained from the germline V gene. The V end gives up 2 bases and the J end 7 bases, leaving 12 bases in the junction not matched to a gene. The CDR3 sequence holds 17 residues, the cysteine and phenylalanine included. Only the CDR3 region is kept as DNA, spanning 51 bases read in frame from base 1. This record belongs to a study of blood T cell repertoires in COVID-19 (dated by TCRdb to 2020 to 2022). Broadly, across the study: Samples covering the acute and convalescent phases of COVID-19 were provided by collaborators in the United States, Italy and Spain. The sample metadata nearly always contained a de-identified subject ID, COVID-19 status, age in years and sex. HLA class I and class II types, where available, came from metadata supplied by the sample provider rather than from assay-based typing. The repertoires were made available in a free public database intended to serve as a resource for research on the immune response to SARS-CoV-2. The material from the prospective study consisted of cDNA or gDNA derived from T cells, B-cell-depleted T cells, or PBMCs. Subjects who had been exposed to COVID-19, were actively infected with it, or had recovered from it provided the deeply sampled blood TCRbeta repertoires that made up the dataset. Samples were obtained from the ongoing ImmuneRACE study (first 160 participants) and from over 1,000 subjects provided by 6 global collaborators. Study-wide findings and limitations: How much clinical and demographic metadata was included differed by source and by participant, and the metadata was provided uncurated.

TCRbeta CDR3 regions were amplified from genomic DNA using the immunoSEQ Assay, a bias-controlled multiplex PCR. In the authors' own workflow: The number of nucleated cells in each sample was estimated from the amplification of reference gene primers within the assay. To quantify the absolute abundance of each unique TCRbeta CDR3 rearrangement, sequence reads were collapsed and filtered. For each sample, productive Simpson clonality was calculated by taking the square root of Simpson's diversity index across productive rearrangements. Entries here come from immuneACCESS through TCRdb and include only in-frame sequences with V and J called. Some clones fail to appear in such tables; in the studies checked, an unresolved V gene covers under half of the shortfall, and the cause of the remainder is unknown. The V and J calls and clone size come from that table; D and trimming were worked out from the DNA. Within this sample are approximately 70,000 clones, with roughly 70% of them counted one time only. Jointly, the top ten make up 51% of the sample.

Participants in the prospective study were enrolled through a virtual design, were aged 18 to 89 years, and lived in roughly 26 United States geographic areas. Cohort assignment in the prospective study relied on participant-reported clinical history from a screening survey and a study questionnaire. Exposed participants were defined as having been in contact with someone with a PCR-confirmed or clinician-diagnosed COVID-19 case within 2 weeks of study entry. In the prospective study, whole blood, serum and a nasopharyngeal or oropharyngeal swab were collected from each participant by mobile phlebotomists. Participants in the prospective study had the option to provide additional blood draws and questionnaires over a roughly 2-month period. Blood samples from the prospective study were shipped frozen or at room temperature prior to DNA extraction.

The sequenced material came from PBMCs or T cells enriched from blood (not recorded which). The rearranged segments are TRBV9 and TRBJ2-2; the central 9 bases match TRBD2. The TCR originated in a woman aged 55-69 years who had been exposed to COVID-19. The DNA is TGTGCCAGCAGCGTCTTAGCGGGGGCGGCCAAGGGCGGGGAGCTGTTTTTT. Its protein reads: CASSVLAGAAKGGELFF.